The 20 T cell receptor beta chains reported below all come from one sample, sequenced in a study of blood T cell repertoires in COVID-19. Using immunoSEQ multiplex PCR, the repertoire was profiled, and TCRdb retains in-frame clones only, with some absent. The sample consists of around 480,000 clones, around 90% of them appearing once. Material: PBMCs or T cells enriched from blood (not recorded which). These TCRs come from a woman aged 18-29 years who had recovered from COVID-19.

CDR3 nucleotide sequence: TGTGCTCTAACCCTAGGGGTGAACACTGAAGCTTTCTTT. Its protein product is CALTLGVNTEAFF. The rearrangement links TRBV30 to TRBJ1-1; D might be TRBD1 (5 bases). The CDR3 runs 13 residues. The germline V gene encodes CDR1 GTSNPN and CDR2 SVGIG (reference sequence). Full variable domain (outside the CDR3, taken from reference TRBV30 and TRBJ1-1): SQTIHQWPATLVQPVGSPLSLECTVEGTSNPNLYWYRQAAGRGLQLLFYSVGIGQISSEVPQNLSASRPQDRQFILSSKKLLLSDSGFYLCALTLGVNTEAFFGQGTRLTVV.

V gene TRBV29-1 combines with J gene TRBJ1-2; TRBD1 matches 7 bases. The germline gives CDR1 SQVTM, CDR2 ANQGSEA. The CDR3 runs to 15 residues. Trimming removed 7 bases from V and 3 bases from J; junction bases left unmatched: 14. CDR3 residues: CSASGTAVLYYGYTF. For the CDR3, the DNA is TGCAGCGCATCCGGGACAGCTGTTCTTTACTATGGCTACACCTTC.

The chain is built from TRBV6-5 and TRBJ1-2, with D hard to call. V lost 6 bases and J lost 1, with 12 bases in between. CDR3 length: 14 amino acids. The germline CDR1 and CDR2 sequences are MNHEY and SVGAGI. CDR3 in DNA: TGTGCCAGCAGCCGCACAGCAGATAACTATGGCTACACCTTC. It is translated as CASSRTADNYGYTF.

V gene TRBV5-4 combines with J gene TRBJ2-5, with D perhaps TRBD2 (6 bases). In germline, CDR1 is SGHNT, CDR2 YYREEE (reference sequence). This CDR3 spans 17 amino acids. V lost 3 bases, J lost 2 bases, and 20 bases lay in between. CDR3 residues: CASSSPSSLAAQETQYF. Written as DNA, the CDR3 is TGTGCCAGCAGCTCGCCTAGTTCGTTAGCGGCACAAGAGACCCAGTACTTC.

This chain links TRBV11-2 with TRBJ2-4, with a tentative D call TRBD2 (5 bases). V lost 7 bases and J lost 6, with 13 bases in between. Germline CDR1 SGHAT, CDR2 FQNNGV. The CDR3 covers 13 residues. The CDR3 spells CASTRGLGNIQYF. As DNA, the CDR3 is TGTGCCAGCACCCGGGGATTAGGAAACATTCAGTACTTC.

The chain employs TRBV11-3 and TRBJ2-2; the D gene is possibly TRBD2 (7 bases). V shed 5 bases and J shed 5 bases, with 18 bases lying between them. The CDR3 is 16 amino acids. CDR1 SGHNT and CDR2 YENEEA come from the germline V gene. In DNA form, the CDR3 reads TGTGCCAGCAGCCCGGGGGGAGGGACAAGAACCGGGGAGCTGTTTTTT. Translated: CASSPGGGTRTGELFF.

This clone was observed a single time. DNA of the CDR3: TGTGCCAGCAGCTTCAGAGGATATAGCAATCAGCCCCAGCATTTT. This encodes CASSFRGYSNQPQHF. The chain joins TRBV27 to TRBJ1-5, with no clear D. The CDR3 consists of 15 residues. Germline loops: CDR1 MNHEY, CDR2 SMNVEV (reference sequence). V lost 6 bases, J lost 0 bases, and 12 bases lay in between.

CDR3 in DNA: TGTGCCAGCAGCCTGGGACAGGCCCAAGAGACCCAGTACTTC. This encodes CASSLGQAQETQYF. V is TRBV5-6 and J is TRBJ2-5; TRBD1 matches at 8 bases. CDR3 length: 14 amino acids. CDR1 SGHDT and CDR2 YYEEEE come from the germline V gene. The V gene end was trimmed by 4 bases and the J gene end by 1 base; junction bases not matched to a gene: 3.

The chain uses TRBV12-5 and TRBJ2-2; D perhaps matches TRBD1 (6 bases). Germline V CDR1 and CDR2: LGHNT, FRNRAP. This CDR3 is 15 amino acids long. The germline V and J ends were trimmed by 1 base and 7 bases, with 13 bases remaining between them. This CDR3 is CASGLDGTLGGELFF. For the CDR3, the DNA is TGTGCTAGTGGTTTGGATGGGACATTGGGCGGGGAGCTGTTTTTT.

This chain's CDR3 is CASSVGGQGGTEAFF. The CDR3, as DNA: TGTGCCAGCAGCGTAGGGGGACAGGGGGGTACTGAAGCTTTCTTT. The chain has TRBV9 and TRBJ1-1; 11 bases map to TRBD1. The CDR3 runs 15 residues. Per the germline V gene, CDR1 is SGDLS and CDR2 is YYNGEE. With 0 bases clipped from V and 5 bases from J, the junction kept 3 bases outside the gene matches.

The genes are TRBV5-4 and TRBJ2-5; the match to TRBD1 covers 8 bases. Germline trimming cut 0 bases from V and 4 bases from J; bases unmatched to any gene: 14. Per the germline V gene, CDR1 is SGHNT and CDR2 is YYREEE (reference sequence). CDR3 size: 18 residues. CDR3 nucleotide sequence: TGTGCCAGCAGCTTGGCCCGGGCAGGGGGCGGGATAGCAGAGACCCAGTACTTC. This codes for CASSLARAGGGIAETQYF.

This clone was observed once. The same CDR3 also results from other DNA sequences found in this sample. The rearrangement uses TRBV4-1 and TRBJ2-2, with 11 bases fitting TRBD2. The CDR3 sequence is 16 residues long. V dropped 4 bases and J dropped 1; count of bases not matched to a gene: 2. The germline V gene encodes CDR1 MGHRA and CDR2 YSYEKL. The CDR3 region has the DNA TGCGCCAGCAGCCCGGGACTAGCGGAGAACACCGGGGAGCTGTTTTTT. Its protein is CASSPGLAENTGELFF.

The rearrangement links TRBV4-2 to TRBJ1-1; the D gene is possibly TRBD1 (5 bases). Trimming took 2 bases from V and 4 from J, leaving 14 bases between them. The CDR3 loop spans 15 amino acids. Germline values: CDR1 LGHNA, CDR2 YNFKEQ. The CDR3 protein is CASSQPGLRATEAFF. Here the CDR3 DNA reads TGTGCCAGCAGCCAACCGGGACTCAGGGCCACTGAAGCTTTCTTT.

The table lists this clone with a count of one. In DNA, the CDR3 is TGTGCCAGCAGCCAAGGGACTTCCTTAGGTAAAGAGACCCAGTACTTC. It is translated as CASSQGTSLGKETQYF. J is TRBJ2-5 and V is TRBV4-2; D possibly corresponds to TRBD2 (5 bases). Germline V lookup: CDR1 LGHNA, CDR2 YNFKEQ. The CDR3 has 16 amino acids. V was cut by 1 base and J by 3 bases, with 15 bases left in between.

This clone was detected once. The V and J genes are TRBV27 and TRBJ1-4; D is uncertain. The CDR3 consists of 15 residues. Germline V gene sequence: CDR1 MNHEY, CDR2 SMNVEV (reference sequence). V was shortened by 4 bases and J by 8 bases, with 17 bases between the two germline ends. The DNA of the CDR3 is TGTGCCAGCAGTTCCCCCCCCCTAGGAGCGGAAAAACTGTTTTTT. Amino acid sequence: CASSSPPLGAEKLFF.

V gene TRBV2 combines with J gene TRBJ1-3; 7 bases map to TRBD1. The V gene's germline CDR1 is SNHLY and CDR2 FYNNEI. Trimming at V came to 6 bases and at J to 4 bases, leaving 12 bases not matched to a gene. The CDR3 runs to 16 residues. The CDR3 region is CASSLSTGVGGNTIYF. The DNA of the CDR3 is TGTGCCAGCAGCCTAAGCACAGGGGTTGGGGGAAACACCATATATTTT.

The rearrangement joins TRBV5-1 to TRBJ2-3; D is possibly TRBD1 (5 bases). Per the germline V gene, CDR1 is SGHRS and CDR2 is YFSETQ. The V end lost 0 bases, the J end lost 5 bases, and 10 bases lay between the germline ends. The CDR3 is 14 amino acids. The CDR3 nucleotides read TGCGCCAGCAGCTTGGCAGGGTCGTTAGATACGCAGTATTTT. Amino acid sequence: CASSLAGSLDTQYF.

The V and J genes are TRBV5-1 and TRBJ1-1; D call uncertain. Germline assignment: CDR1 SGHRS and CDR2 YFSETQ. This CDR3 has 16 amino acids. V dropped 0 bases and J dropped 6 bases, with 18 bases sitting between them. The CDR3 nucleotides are TGCGCCAGCAGCTTGGCGGCAGTGGAGAGAGTCGCTGAAGCTTTCTTT. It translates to CASSLAAVERVAEAFF.

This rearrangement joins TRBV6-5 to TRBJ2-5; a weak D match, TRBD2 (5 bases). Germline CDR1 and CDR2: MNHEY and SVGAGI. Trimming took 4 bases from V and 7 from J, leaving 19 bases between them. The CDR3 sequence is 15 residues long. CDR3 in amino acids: CASSSTSGSEGTQYF. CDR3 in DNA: TGTGCCAGCAGTTCGACCTCCGGATCAGAGGGGACCCAGTACTTC.

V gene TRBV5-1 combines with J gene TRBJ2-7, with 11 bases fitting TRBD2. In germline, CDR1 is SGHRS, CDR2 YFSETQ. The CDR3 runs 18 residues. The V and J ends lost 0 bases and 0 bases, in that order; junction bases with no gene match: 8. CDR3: CASSLGDLLAGVSYEQYF. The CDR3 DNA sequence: TGCGCCAGCAGCTTGGGGGATTTACTAGCGGGGGTCTCCTACGAGCAGTACTTC.